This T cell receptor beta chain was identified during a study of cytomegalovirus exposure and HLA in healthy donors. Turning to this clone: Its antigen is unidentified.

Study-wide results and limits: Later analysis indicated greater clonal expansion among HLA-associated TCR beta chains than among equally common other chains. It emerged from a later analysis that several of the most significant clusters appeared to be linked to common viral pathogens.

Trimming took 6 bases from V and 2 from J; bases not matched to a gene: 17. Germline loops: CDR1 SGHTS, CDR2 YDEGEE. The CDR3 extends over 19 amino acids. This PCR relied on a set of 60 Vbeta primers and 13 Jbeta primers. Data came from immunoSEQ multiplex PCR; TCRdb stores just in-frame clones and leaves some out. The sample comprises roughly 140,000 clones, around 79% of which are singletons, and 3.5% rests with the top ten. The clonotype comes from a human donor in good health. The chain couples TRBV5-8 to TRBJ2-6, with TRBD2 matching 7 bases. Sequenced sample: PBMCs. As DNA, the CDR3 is TGTGCCAGCACCCACCCTTTCGGGGGGTGGGGGGCTGGGGCCAACGTCCTGACTTTC. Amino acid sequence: CASTHPFGGWGAGANVLTF.